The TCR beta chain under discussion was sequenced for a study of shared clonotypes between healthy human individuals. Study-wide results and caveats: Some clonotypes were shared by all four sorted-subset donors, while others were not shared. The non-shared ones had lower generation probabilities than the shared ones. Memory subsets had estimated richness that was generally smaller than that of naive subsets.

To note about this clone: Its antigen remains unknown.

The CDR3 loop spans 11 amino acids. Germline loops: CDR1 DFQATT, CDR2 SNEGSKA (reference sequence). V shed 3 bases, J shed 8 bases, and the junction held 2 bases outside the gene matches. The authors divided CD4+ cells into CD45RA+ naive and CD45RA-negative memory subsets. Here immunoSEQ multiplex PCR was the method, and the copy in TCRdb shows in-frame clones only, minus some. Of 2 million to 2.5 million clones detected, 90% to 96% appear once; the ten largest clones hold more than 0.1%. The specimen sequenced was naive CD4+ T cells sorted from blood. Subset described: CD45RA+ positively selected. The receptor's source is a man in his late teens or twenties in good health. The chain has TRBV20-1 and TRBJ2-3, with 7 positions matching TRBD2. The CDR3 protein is CSARGGPTQYF. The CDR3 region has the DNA TGCAGTGCTAGGGGAGGGCCTACGCAGTATTTT.